This entry concerns a single T cell receptor (beta chain). The sample is drawn from a study of blood T cell repertoires in COVID-19. Study overall: Italy, Spain and the United States were the sources of the convalescent and acute COVID-19 samples. Sample material is recorded as cDNA or gDNA derived from T cells, B-cell-depleted T cells, or PBMCs.

The assay was immunoSEQ multiplex PCR, and TCRdb's table has in-frame clones only and misses some. Of approximately 25,000 clones listed, about 70% are singletons. This CDR3 contains 14 residues. V shed 8 bases, J shed 4 bases, and the junction held 9 bases outside the gene matches. CDR1 and CDR2 from the germline V gene are MNHEY and SVGAGI. Material for sequencing was peripheral blood. The clonotype was recovered from a man aged 50 or older with COVID-19, enrolled during active disease. V is TRBV6-5 and J is TRBJ2-7; 9 bases match TRBD2. CDR3: CASEALAGVYEQYF. CDR3 nucleotide sequence: TGTGCCAGCGAAGCGTTAGCGGGAGTTTACGAGCAGTACTTC.